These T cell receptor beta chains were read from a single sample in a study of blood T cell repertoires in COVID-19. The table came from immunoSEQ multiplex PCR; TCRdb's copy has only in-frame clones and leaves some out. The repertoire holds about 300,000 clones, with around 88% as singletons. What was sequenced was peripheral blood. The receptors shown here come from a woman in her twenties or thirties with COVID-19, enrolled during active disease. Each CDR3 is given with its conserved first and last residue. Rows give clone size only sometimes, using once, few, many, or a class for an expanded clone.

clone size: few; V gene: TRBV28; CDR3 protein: CASRTGTGGLYSNQPQHF
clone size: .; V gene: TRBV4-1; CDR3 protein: CASSPRGAGELFF
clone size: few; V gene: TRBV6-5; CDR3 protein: CASSYHPGLNTEAFF
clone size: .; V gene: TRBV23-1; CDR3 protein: CASSPADTPRTRYEKLFF
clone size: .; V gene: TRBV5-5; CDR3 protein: CASSLDVTGYEKLFF
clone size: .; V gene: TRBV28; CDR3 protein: CASRSGIQEKLFF
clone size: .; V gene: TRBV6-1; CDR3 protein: CASSALAGEATNEKLFF
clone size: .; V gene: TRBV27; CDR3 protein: CASSLGFSSYNEQFF
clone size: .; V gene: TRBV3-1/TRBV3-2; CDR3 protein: CASSPRVSLGGYGYTF
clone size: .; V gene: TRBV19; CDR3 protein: CASRERAGLGYGYTF
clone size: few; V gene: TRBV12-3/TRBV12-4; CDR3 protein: CASSFRYQPQHF
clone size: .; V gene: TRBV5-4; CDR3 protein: CASSRKWQLETQYF
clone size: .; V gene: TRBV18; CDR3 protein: CASSPDLAGDNEQFF
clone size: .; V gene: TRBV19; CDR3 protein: CASSMGPQGSTEAFF
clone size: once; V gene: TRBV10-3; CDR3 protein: CAISGGGPYGYTF
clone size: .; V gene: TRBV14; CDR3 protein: CASRPTVSGNTIYF
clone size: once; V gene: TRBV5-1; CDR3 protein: CASSLWGRGKNTGELFF
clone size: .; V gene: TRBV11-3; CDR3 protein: CASSLVGLAGETQYF
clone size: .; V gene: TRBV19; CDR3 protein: CASSDRRGDTQYF
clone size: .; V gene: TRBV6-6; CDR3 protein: CASSSSRKIEAFF
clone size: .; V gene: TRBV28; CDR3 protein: CASSLVSGSGTDTQYF
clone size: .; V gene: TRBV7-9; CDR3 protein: CASSLAQGSPLHF
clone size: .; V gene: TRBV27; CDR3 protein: CASRGGLNEKLFF
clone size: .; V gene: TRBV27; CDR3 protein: CASSLRGSHNTEAFF
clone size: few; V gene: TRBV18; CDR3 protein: CASSPNGGANTGELFF
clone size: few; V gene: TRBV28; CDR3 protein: CASSLRVRGNTEAFF
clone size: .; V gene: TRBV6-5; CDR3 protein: CASREGQIPNVLTF
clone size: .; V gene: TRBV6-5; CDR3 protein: CASINRQEANYGYTF
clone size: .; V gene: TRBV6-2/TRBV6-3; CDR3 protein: CASSYSTGAYEQYF
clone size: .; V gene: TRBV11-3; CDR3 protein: CASSYPGGHYNSPLHF